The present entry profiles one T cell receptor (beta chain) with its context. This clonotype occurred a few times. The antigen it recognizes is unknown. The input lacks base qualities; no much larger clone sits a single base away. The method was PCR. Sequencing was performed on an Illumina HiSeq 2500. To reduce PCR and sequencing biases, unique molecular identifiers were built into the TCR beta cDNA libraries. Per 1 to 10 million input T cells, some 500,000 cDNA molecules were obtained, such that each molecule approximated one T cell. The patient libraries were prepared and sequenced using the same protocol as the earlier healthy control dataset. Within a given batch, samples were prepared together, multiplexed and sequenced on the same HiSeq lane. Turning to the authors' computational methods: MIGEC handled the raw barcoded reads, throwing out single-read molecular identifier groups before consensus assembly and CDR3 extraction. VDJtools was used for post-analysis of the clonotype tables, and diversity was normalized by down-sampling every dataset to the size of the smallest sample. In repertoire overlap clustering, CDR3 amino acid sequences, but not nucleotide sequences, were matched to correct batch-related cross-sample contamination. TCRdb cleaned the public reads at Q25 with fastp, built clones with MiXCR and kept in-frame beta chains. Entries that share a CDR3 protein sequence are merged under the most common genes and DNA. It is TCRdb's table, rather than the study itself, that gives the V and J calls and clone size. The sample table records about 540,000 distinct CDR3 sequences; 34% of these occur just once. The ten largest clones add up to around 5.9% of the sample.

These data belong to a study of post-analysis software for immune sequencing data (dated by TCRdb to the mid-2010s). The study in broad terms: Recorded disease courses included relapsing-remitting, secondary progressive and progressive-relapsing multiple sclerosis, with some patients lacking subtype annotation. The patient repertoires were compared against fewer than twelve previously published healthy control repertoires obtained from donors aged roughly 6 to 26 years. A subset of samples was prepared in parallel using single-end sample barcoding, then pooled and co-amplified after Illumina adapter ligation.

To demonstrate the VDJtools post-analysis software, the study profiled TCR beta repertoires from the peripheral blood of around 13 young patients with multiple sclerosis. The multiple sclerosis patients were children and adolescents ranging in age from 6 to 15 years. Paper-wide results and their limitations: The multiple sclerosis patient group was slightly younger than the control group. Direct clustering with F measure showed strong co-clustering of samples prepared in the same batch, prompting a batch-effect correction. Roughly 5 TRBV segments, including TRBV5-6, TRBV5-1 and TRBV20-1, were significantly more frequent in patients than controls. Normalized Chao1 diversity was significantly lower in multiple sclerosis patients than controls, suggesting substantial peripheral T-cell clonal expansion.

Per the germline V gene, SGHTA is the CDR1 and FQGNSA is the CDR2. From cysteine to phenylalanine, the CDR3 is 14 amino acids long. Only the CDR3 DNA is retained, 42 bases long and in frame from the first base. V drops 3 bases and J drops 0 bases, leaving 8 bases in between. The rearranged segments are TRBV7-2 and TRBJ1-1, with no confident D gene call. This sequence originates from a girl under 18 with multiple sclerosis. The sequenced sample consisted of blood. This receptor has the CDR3 CASSFSRVNTEAFF. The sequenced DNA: TGTGCCAGCAGCTTCTCACGGGTGAACACTGAAGCTTTCTTT.